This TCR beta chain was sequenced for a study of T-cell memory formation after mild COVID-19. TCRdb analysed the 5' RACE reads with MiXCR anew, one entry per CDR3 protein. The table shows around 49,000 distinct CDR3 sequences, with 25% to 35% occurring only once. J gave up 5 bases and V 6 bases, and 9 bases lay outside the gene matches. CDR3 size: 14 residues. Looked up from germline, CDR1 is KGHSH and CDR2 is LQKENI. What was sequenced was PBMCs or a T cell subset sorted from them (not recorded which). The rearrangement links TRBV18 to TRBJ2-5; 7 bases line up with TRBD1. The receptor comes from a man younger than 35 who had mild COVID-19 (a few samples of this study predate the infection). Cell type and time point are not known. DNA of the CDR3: TGTGCCAGCTCGAGACAGGGAGAGCAGGAGACCCAGTACTTC. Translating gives CASSRQGEQETQYF.